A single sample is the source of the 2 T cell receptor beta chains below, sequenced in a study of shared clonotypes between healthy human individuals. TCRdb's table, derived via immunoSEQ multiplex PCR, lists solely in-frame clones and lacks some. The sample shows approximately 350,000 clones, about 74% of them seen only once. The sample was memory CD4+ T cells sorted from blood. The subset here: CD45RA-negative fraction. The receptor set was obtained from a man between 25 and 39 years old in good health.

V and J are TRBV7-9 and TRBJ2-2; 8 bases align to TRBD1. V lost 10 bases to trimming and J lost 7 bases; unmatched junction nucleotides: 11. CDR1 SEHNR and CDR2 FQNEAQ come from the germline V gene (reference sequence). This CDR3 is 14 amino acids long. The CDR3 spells CATTLDRADGELFF. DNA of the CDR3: TGTGCCACCACCCTGGACAGGGCGGACGGGGAGCTGTTTTTT.

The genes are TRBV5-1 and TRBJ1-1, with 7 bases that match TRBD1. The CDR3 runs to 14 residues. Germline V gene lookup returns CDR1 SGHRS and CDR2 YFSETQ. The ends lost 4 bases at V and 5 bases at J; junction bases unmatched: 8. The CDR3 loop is CASSPSAQGTEAFF. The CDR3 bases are TGCGCCAGCAGCCCATCGGCACAGGGGACTGAAGCTTTCTTT. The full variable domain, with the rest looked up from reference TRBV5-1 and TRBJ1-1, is KAGVTQTPRYLIKTRGQQVTLSCSPISGHRSVSWYQQTPGQGLQFLFEYFSETQRNKGNFPGRFSGRQFSNSRSEMNVSTLELGDSALYLCASSPSAQGTEAFFGQGTRLTVV.